A selection of T cell receptor beta chains follows, all from one sample in a study of cytomegalovirus exposure and HLA in healthy donors. Assay: immunoSEQ multiplex PCR; the TCRdb copy retains only in-frame clones and omits some. This sample's clone table lists just over 40,000 clones. The sequencing sample was made of PBMCs. The receptors were gathered from a man between 25 and 39 years old in good health and CMV-seronegative. The CDR3 runs from the conserved cysteine through the conserved F or W. A D gene is named only where the DNA matches it firmly.

d_call j_call v_call cdr3_aa cdr3_nt
TRBD1 TRBJ2-5 TRBV9 CASSPRDRGAQTQYF TGTGCCAGCAGCCCAAGGGACAGGGGAGCCCAGACCCAGTACTTC
NA TRBJ2-1 TRBV29-1 CSLRRGPGNEQFF TGCAGCCTCCGGCGGGGGCCGGGGAATGAGCAGTTCTTC
NA TRBJ2-7 TRBV6-1 CASTSRVYEQYF TGTGCCAGCACCTCCAGGGTCTACGAGCAGTACTTC
NA TRBJ2-1 TRBV2 CASSAPPSSDNEQFF TGTGCCAGCAGTGCCCCTCCGAGCTCCGACAATGAGCAGTTCTTC
NA TRBJ2-2 TRBV19 CASSIGGTNTGELFF TGTGCCAGTAGTATCGGAGGGACGAACACCGGGGAGCTGTTTTTT
NA TRBJ1-1 TRBV6-4 CASSDAGKLNTEAFF TGTGCCAGCAGTGACGCGGGAAAGTTGAACACTGAAGCTTTCTTT
NA TRBJ2-3 TRBV5-1 CASSLRGAATDTQYF TGCGCCAGCAGCTTGCGGGGGGCGGCCACAGATACGCAGTATTTT
TRBD1 TRBJ2-5 TRBV9 CASSVGDRGGGQETQYF TGTGCCAGCAGCGTAGGAGACAGGGGAGGCGGACAAGAGACCCAGTACTTC
NA TRBJ2-1 TRBV4-1 CASRASPERNEQFF TGCGCCAGCAGGGCTTCCCCGGAGCGGAATGAGCAGTTCTTC
TRBD2 TRBJ2-3 TRBV28 CASSPLPHQGAGGPADTQYF TGTGCCAGCAGTCCTTTACCCCATCAAGGAGCGGGAGGGCCGGCAGATACGCAGTATTTT
NA TRBJ2-7 TRBV11-3 CASSFDSPARGEQYF TGTGCCAGCAGCTTCGATTCCCCCGCAAGAGGAGAGCAGTACTTC
NA TRBJ1-5 TRBV19 CASWGGAGDNQPQHF TGTGCCAGTTGGGGGGGGGCAGGGGACAATCAGCCCCAGCATTTT
TRBD1 TRBJ2-5 TRBV18 CASSQRTGGVGETQYF TGTGCCAGCTCGCAGCGGACAGGGGGCGTAGGGGAGACCCAGTACTTC
NA TRBJ2-7 TRBV6-5 CASRLTSSYEQYF TGTGCCAGCAGGTTGACTAGCTCCTACGAGCAGTACTTC
TRBD2 TRBJ2-5 TRBV11-2 CASSLDRGLALVGGTQYF TGTGCCAGCAGCTTAGATCGGGGACTAGCCCTGGTTGGGGGGACCCAGTACTTC
TRBD1 TRBJ2-1 TRBV18 CASSPPTGGEQFF TGTGCCAGCTCACCACCGACAGGGGGTGAGCAGTTCTTC
NA TRBJ2-7 TRBV10-3 CASPSQVIDEQYF TGTGCCAGCCCATCCCAGGTCATCGACGAGCAGTACTTC
NA TRBJ1-4 TRBV4-2 CASSQDERARKLFF TGTGCCAGCAGCCAAGATGAGAGGGCCAGAAAACTGTTTTTT
TRBD1 TRBJ2-7 TRBV7-9 CASSYIRRQGVSGEQYF TGTGCCAGCAGCTATATTCGGCGACAGGGGGTCAGCGGCGAGCAGTACTTC
TRBD1 TRBJ2-5 TRBV5-4 CASRRQGARQETQYF TGTGCCAGCAGAAGACAGGGGGCGAGGCAAGAGACCCAGTACTTC
NA TRBJ1-1 TRBV18 CASSPVRLGTEAFF TGTGCCAGCTCACCAGTCAGGTTAGGAACTGAAGCTTTCTTT
NA TRBJ1-2 TRBV27 CASSFSGYGYTF TGTGCCAGCAGTTTTTCGGGTTATGGCTACACCTTC
TRBD1 TRBJ1-3 TRBV7-8 CASSPRGTGYSGNTIYF TGTGCCAGCAGCCCGAGAGGGACAGGCTATTCTGGAAACACCATATATTTT